This T cell receptor (beta chain) was obtained from a study of cytomegalovirus exposure and HLA in healthy donors. V lost 4 bases and J 2 bases, leaving 15 bases between the germline ends. The CDR3 is 16 residues long. CDR1 is MGHRA and CDR2 is YSYEKL in the germline V gene. It was with 60 Vbeta and 13 Jbeta primers that the PCR ran. Sequenced by immunoSEQ multiplex PCR; TCRdb stores in-frame clones only, minus some. The profile covers fewer than 200,000 clones, with 80% appearing a single time and roughly 4.5% taken by the ten largest. The receptor comes from a woman in her fifties or sixties in good health and CMV-seropositive. The sequencing input was PBMCs. The chain joins TRBV4-1 to TRBJ1-3; D is ambiguous. CDR3 nucleotides: TGCGCCAGCAGCCCCACCGGACTGATCACTGGAAACACCATATATTTT. It specifies CASSPTGLITGNTIYF.